These T cell receptor beta chains were read from a single sample in a study of blood T cell repertoires in COVID-19. Profiling relied on immunoSEQ multiplex PCR, and the TCRdb table lists in-frame clones only, not all of them. The repertoire has approximately 210,000 clones, 85% of them found once; the top ten carry around 0.93%. Sequencing was carried out using peripheral blood. All receptors derive from a man between 60 and 75 years old with COVID-19, enrolled during active disease. Each CDR3 is given with its conserved first and last residue. The D gene is left open where the match is weak. Expanded clones are given a class, and other clones once, few, many or no size at all.

abundance	v_gene	d_gene	j_gene	CDR3nt	CDR3aa
-	TRBV3-1/TRBV3-2	TRBD2	TRBJ2-1	TGTGCCAGCAGCCCCCCCGCGGGGGGACTAGCTCGGAATGAGCAGTTCTTC	CASSPPAGGLARNEQFF
-	TRBV11-2	-	TRBJ2-3	TGTGCCAGCAGCTTAATTACTTCCGATACGCAGTATTTT	CASSLITSDTQYF
-	TRBV6-5	TRBD1	TRBJ1-1	TGTGCCAGCAGACCGTTGGGACAGGGTATCACTGAAGCTTTCTTT	CASRPLGQGITEAFF
-	TRBV28	TRBD1	TRBJ2-7	TGTGCCAGCACTACGGGACAGTTAACTTACGAGCAGTACTTC	CASTTGQLTYEQYF
-	TRBV19	TRBD1	TRBJ1-2	TGTGCCAGTAGTAACCACGACAGGGTGCTTGATGGCTACACCTTC	CASSNHDRVLDGYTF
-	TRBV5-1	TRBD1	TRBJ2-3	TGCGCCAGCAGCCTCCAGGGACAGGGCGGAGGCGCAGATACGCAGTATTTT	CASSLQGQGGGADTQYF
-	TRBV7-2	-	TRBJ1-6	TGTGCCAGCAGCTTACAGGGCCGGAATTCACCCCTCCACTTT	CASSLQGRNSPLHF
-	TRBV11-1	TRBD2	TRBJ2-3	TGTGCCAGCAGCCCCCGTGGGGGGGGCACAGATACGCAGTATTTT	CASSPRGGGTDTQYF
once	TRBV12-5	-	TRBJ1-1	TGTGCTAGTGGTTTGTCGGTAGGGGTAACGGCTGAAGCTTTCTTT	CASGLSVGVTAEAFF
-	TRBV7-8	-	TRBJ2-7	TGTGCCAGCAGCTTAGTGTCGGGGTACTACGAGCAGTACTTC	CASSLVSGYYEQYF
-	TRBV27	TRBD1	TRBJ2-5	TGTGCCAGCAGTTTTTTATTGACAGGGCTAAAGGAGACCCAGTACTTC	CASSFLLTGLKETQYF
-	TRBV28	-	TRBJ2-7	TGTGCCAGCAGTTTATCTAGAGGTCACTCCTACGAGCAGTACTTC	CASSLSRGHSYEQYF
-	TRBV7-8	-	TRBJ1-3	TGTGCCAGCAGCTTAGCGGGGGCCGACACCATATATTTT	CASSLAGADTIYF
-	TRBV7-2	TRBD1	TRBJ2-1	TGTGCCAGCAGCTTTGGCGCCGGGACAGGGATTAAGAATGAGCAGTTCTTC	CASSFGAGTGIKNEQFF
once	TRBV6-2/TRBV6-3	-	TRBJ2-6	TGTGCCAGCAGTTTCTACTCTGGCTCTGGGGCCAACGTCCTGACTTTC	CASSFYSGSGANVLTF
-	TRBV18	TRBD1	TRBJ2-7	TGTGCCAGCTCACCCGGGACAGGCTCCTACGAGCAGTACTTC	CASSPGTGSYEQYF
-	TRBV7-9	-	TRBJ1-1	TGTGCCAGCAGCTTCGACAAGCTGAACACTGAAGCTTTCTTT	CASSFDKLNTEAFF
-	TRBV30	TRBD1	TRBJ1-3	TGTGCCTGGAGCGCCGGGACAGGGGCCTTCTCTGGAAACACCATATATTTT	CAWSAGTGAFSGNTIYF
-	TRBV7-8	-	TRBJ1-2	TGTGCCAGCAGCTTAAACCGGGGAGGTATGGACTACACCTTC	CASSLNRGGMDYTF
-	TRBV14	-	TRBJ1-4	TGTGCCAGCAGCCAGAGTAATGAAAAACTGTTTTTT	CASSQSNEKLFF
-	TRBV28	-	TRBJ1-3	TGTGCCAGCAGTACTACAGGGCTAGGAAACACCATATATTTT	CASSTTGLGNTIYF
-	TRBV3-1/TRBV3-2	-	TRBJ2-7	TGTGCCAGTTCCCTTACCGGGTCTTCCTACGAGCAGTACTTC	CASSLTGSSYEQYF
-	TRBV6-5	-	TRBJ1-2	TGTGCCGGCCAGCCGTCCAGGACATCAGGCTACACCTTC	CAGQPSRTSGYTF
-	TRBV4-3	-	TRBJ2-3	TGCGCCAGCAGCCAAGATAACGGCGGGACAGATACGCAGTATTTT	CASSQDNGGTDTQYF
once	TRBV5-1	TRBD1	TRBJ1-4	TGCGCCAGCAGACAGGGGCGTAATGAAAAACTGTTTTTT	CASRQGRNEKLFF
few	TRBV27	-	TRBJ1-5	TGTGCCAGCAGTTTCGGGGCGGGGGGGCAGCCCCAGCATTTT	CASSFGAGGQPQHF
-	TRBV2	TRBD1	TRBJ2-1	TGTGCCAGCGCCCGGGACAGGTCCTACAATGAGCAGTTCTTC	CASARDRSYNEQFF
-	TRBV5-6	TRBD1	TRBJ1-2	TGTGCCAGCAGCTGGGGCCAAGGGGGCCCCCTGAGGTATGGCTACACCTTC	CASSWGQGGPLRYGYTF
once	TRBV4-2	TRBD1	TRBJ1-2	TGTGCCAGCAGCCTCCCGGGACAGAAAAACCCAAGAGGCTACACCTTC	CASSLPGQKNPRGYTF
-	TRBV7-2	-	TRBJ2-7	TGTGCCAGCAGCTTAGGGTCCGGACAGAGCCTTTACGAGCAGTACTTC	CASSLGSGQSLYEQYF